This entry lists 13 T cell receptor beta chains sequenced from one sample in a study of neurological immune-mediated disorders. From the 5' RACE reads, TCRdb called clonotypes with MiXCR, one entry per CDR3 protein. The sample records about 33,000 distinct CDR3 sequences, approximately 13% being singletons. The sample's time point: longitudinal time-point 2. Sequenced: PBMCs. Every receptor here comes from a woman aged 40 to 50 in good health.

This clonotype has a count of ten or more. CDR3 nucleotides: TGTGCCAGCAGTTACTGGGGGACGAACACTGAAGCTTTCTTT. Translated: CASSYWGTNTEAFF. The chain uses TRBV6-5 and TRBJ1-1; tentative D call: TRBD1 (5 bases). V was trimmed by 1 base and J by 1 base, leaving 7 bases between them. Germline-derived CDR1 and CDR2 are MNHEY and SVGAGI. CDR3 length equals 14 residues.

This clonotype was detected many times. The rearrangement links TRBV5-5 to TRBJ1-3; 8 bases map to TRBD1. The length of the CDR3 is 16 residues. V lost 4 bases and J lost 0; bases outside the gene matches: 6. Germline CDR1 SGHKS, CDR2 YYEKEE (reference sequence). CDR3 in amino acids: CASSGGQAFSGNTIYF. In DNA, the CDR3 is TGTGCCAGCAGCGGGGGACAGGCCTTCTCTGGAAACACCATATATTTT.

This clonotype was recorded many times. The chain joins TRBV27 to TRBJ2-7; D call uncertain. V gave up 5 bases and J gave up 0 bases, with 11 bases separating them. Germline V gene lookup returns CDR1 MNHEY and CDR2 SMNVEV (reference sequence). The CDR3 runs 14 residues. CDR3 protein: CASSRVRTSYEQYF. CDR3 bases: TGTGCCAGCAGTCGCGTCAGGACCTCCTACGAGCAGTACTTC.

This clonotype was observed many times. The chain has TRBV2 and TRBJ1-2; TRBD1 matches at 12 bases. V trimming: 7 bases; J trimming: 7 bases; junction bases outside the gene matches: 10. This CDR3 has 15 amino acids. In germline, CDR1 is SNHLY, CDR2 FYNNEI. The CDR3 region is CASKNPGQGAGGYTF. The CDR3 DNA is TGTGCCAGCAAGAACCCGGGACAGGGGGCAGGTGGCTACACCTTC.

This clonotype was seen at least ten times. Mismatch with germline at one junction end may stem from a read error. This sequence joins TRBV20-1 and TRBJ2-1; TRBD1 aligns across 7 bases. The CDR3 has 15 residues. CDR1 DFQATT and CDR2 SNEGSKA come from the germline V gene (reference sequence). Here the CDR3 DNA reads TGCAGTGTTAGAGATTCAAGGGGGCGCGGCAATGAGCAGTTCTTC. This sequence encodes CSVRDSRGRGNEQFF.

The rearrangement uses TRBV9 and TRBJ2-7; tentative D call: TRBD2 (5 bases). This CDR3 comprises 18 residues. CDR1 SGDLS and CDR2 YYNGEE come from the germline V gene. V was shortened by 0 bases and J by 5 bases, with 24 bases between the two germline ends. The CDR3 sequence: CASSVGLSSDFTPHEQYF. DNA for the CDR3: TGTGCCAGCAGCGTAGGTTTAAGTTCGGACTTCACTCCCCACGAGCAGTACTTC.

This clonotype was seen ten or more times. V gene TRBV7-6 combines with J gene TRBJ1-6, with unresolved D. V lost 0 bases to trimming and J lost 10 bases, with 16 bases between them. The germline gives CDR1 SGHVS, CDR2 FNYEAQ. This CDR3 comprises 16 residues. CDR3: CASSLARHGKGSPLHF. The CDR3 bases are TGTGCCAGCAGCTTAGCCAGACATGGGAAAGGGTCACCCCTCCACTTT.

This clonotype was picked up many times. The rearrangement uses TRBV20-1 and TRBJ1-6, with a weak D call TRBD1 (5 bases). The CDR3 has 16 amino acids. V was shortened by 0 bases and J by 8 bases, with 17 bases between the two germline ends. The V gene's germline CDR1 is DFQATT and CDR2 SNEGSKA (reference sequence). The CDR3 DNA sequence: TGCAGTGCTAGAGATCCCCACAGGCCTGCCGATTCACCCCTCCACTTT. Translating gives CSARDPHRPADSPLHF.

Many counts were recorded for this clonotype. The chain carries TRBV6-5 and TRBJ2-4, with D unresolved. CDR1 and CDR2 (germline): MNHEY, SVGAGI. V dropped 7 bases and J dropped 0 bases, with 13 bases sitting between them. CDR3 length equals 15 residues. DNA of the CDR3: TGTGCCAGCAAAGTTACAGTCAAAGCCAAAAACATTCAGTACTTC. Protein product: CASKVTVKAKNIQYF.

In its sample, this clonotype was seen many times. The DNA of the CDR3 is TGTGCCAGCAGCTTCGGCGGGGTCAGCGGGGGCACAGATACGCAGTATTTT. Encoded protein: CASSFGGVSGGTDTQYF. The chain links TRBV7-2 to TRBJ2-3; 7 nucleotides match TRBD2. The germline V gene has CDR1 SGHTA and CDR2 FQGNSA. V trimming: 3 bases; J trimming: 1 base; junction bases outside the gene matches: 10. The CDR3 consists of 17 residues. Variable domain in full (rest from reference TRBV7-2 and TRBJ2-3): GAGVSQSPSNKVTEKGKDVELRCDPISGHTALYWYRQSLGQGLEFLIYFQGNSAPDKSGLPSDRFSAERTGGSVSTLTIQRTQQEDSAVYLCASSFGGVSGGTDTQYFGPGTRLTVL.

This clonotype was picked up many times. The chain uses TRBV2 and TRBJ2-7; D is ambiguous. V was trimmed by 5 bases and J by 1 base, leaving 12 bases between them. Germline V gene data show CDR1 as SNHLY and CDR2 as FYNNEI. This CDR3 spans 14 amino acids. The CDR3 loop reads CASSLRTDSYEQYF. In DNA form, the CDR3 reads TGTGCCAGCAGTTTAAGGACGGATTCCTACGAGCAGTACTTC.

Many counts were recorded for this clonotype. This sequence joins TRBV5-1 and TRBJ2-1; D is uncertain. Germline values: CDR1 SGHRS, CDR2 YFSETQ. V gave up 0 bases and J gave up 10 bases, with 5 bases separating them. The length of the CDR3 is 11 residues. CDR3 residues: CASSLGGEQFF. The CDR3 bases are TGCGCCAGCAGCTTGGGGGGAGAGCAGTTCTTC.

This clonotype was observed at least ten times. V gene TRBV27 combines with J gene TRBJ2-7; 7 bases align to TRBD1. This CDR3 has 14 residues. J lost 3 bases, V lost 5 bases, and 7 bases had no gene match. CDR1 MNHEY and CDR2 SMNVEV come from the germline V gene (reference sequence). In DNA, the CDR3 is TGTGCCAGCAGTCCCCGGGACAGTTTCTACGAGCAGTACTTC. Translation gives CASSPRDSFYEQYF.